This entry features one T cell receptor (beta chain) sequence. This sample stems from a study of blood T cell repertoires in COVID-19. The wider study: The study drew acute and convalescent COVID-19 samples from the United States, Italy and Spain.

Generated by immunoSEQ multiplex PCR, the TCRdb table keeps only in-frame clones and is missing some. The table records a few hundred thousand clones, over 75% of them present only once. Everyone who took part was roughly 18 to 90 years old, and they came from about two dozen US areas. V was clipped by 4 bases and J by 0 bases, with 14 bases between them. The CDR3 extends over 15 amino acids. CDR1 is SGHNT and CDR2 is YYREEE in the germline V gene (reference sequence). The V and J genes are TRBV5-4 and TRBJ2-7; D is unclear. The material sequenced was PBMCs or T cells enriched from blood (not recorded which). This TCR was recovered from a woman aged 18-30 years in a cohort exposed to, infected with or recovered from COVID-19 (not recorded which). CDR3 protein: CASSRDRGSSYEQYF. CDR3 coding DNA: TGTGCCAGCAGCCGAGACCGAGGAAGCTCCTACGAGCAGTACTTC.